This passage covers 9 T cell receptor beta chains from one sample sequenced in a study of T cell changes during pregnancy in multiple sclerosis. Generated by immunoSEQ multiplex PCR, the TCRdb table keeps only in-frame clones and is missing some. This table holds tens of thousands of clones, around 90% found once. Sample: CD4+ T cells from peripheral blood mononuclear cells, taken after pregnancy. These receptor sequences come from a female donor in good health, enrolled as a control in a pregnancy study.

The rearrangement joins TRBV30 to TRBJ2-5, with TRBD1 as a possible D gene (6 bases). The CDR3 is made up of 13 amino acids. V was shortened by 3 bases and J by 2 bases, with 10 bases between the two germline ends. Per germline, CDR1 GTSNPN and CDR2 SVGIG (reference sequence). CDR3 region: CAWSGQQQETQYF. CDR3 in DNA: TGTGCCTGGAGCGGACAGCAACAAGAGACCCAGTACTTC. The variable domain in full, completed from reference TRBV30 and TRBJ2-5, reads SQTIHQWPATLVQPVGSPLSLECTVEGTSNPNLYWYRQAAGRGLQLLFYSVGIGQISSEVPQNLSASRPQDRQFILSSKKLLLSDSGFYLCAWSGQQQETQYFGPGTRLLVL.

The chain is built from TRBV18 and TRBJ2-1; possibly TRBD2 for D (6 bases). V was cut by 0 bases and J by 6 bases, with 9 bases left in between. The CDR3 sequence is 14 residues long. Germline CDR1 KGHSH, CDR2 LQKENI. The CDR3 DNA reads TGTGCCAGCTCACCACCCCAGGGAGGCAATGAGCAGTTCTTC. Translated, it gives CASSPPQGGNEQFF.

V usage is TRBV19 and J usage is TRBJ1-2; no definite D call. Trimming left V 7 bases short and J 4 bases short, with 10 bases between. Germline V gene data show CDR1 as LNHDA and CDR2 as SQIVND (reference sequence). The CDR3 has 12 amino acids. The CDR3 nucleotides read TGTGCCAGTACTCTAGGGAGCTATGGCTACACCTTC. This gives the protein CASTLGSYGYTF.

As DNA, the CDR3 is TGTGCCTGGAGTGTACAGGCTAACTATGGCTACACCTTC. Amino acids: CAWSVQANYGYTF. V and J are TRBV30 and TRBJ1-2, with D tentatively TRBD1 (5 bases). The CDR3 loop spans 13 amino acids. Germline CDR1 is GTSNPN and CDR2 is SVGIG (reference sequence). Trimming took 0 bases from V and 0 from J, leaving 5 bases between them.

This clone showed up just once. The chain recombines TRBV10-3 with TRBJ1-5; D uncertain. The V gene lost 4 bases and the J gene lost 4 bases, with 5 bases spanning the gap. The V gene's germline CDR1 is ENHRY and CDR2 SYGVKD. The CDR3 has 12 residues. The CDR3 bases are TGTGCCATCAGTGGAGGTAATCAGCCCCAGCATTTT. It translates to CAISGGNQPQHF.

CDR3 loop: CASSPTTAEAFF. DNA for the CDR3: TGTGCCAGCAGCCCAACAACCGCTGAAGCTTTCTTT. The J gene is TRBJ1-1, the V gene TRBV6-5, with D unclear. Trimming left V 6 bases short and J 6 bases short, with 11 bases between. The CDR3 is made up of 12 amino acids. The germline CDR1 and CDR2 sequences are MNHEY and SVGAGI.

This sequence joins TRBV7-2 and TRBJ1-1; D is undetermined. Trimming took 1 base from V and 5 from J, leaving 14 bases between them. The CDR3 runs to 15 residues. Germline V gives CDR1 SGHTA, CDR2 FQGNSA. The DNA for the CDR3 is TGTGCCAGCAGCTTAGTAGGTGGTCCGGGAACTGAAGCTTTCTTT. Translated: CASSLVGGPGTEAFF.

With regard to this clone: The junction departs from germline at one end; a sequencing error may be responsible. The genes are TRBV6-1 and TRBJ2-7; D gene uncertain. Germline CDR1 reads MNHNS; CDR2 reads SASEGT. This CDR3 has 13 residues. The CDR3 sequence: CASSVTVSYERYF. The CDR3 nucleotides read TGTGCCAGCAGTGTGACGGTCTCCTACGAGCGGTACTTC.

This chain joins TRBV5-6 and TRBJ1-3, with 8 bases that match TRBD1. V gave up 0 bases and J gave up 0 bases; unmatched junction bases: 2. Germline CDR1 is SGHDT and CDR2 is YYEEEE. The CDR3 loop spans 16 amino acids. CDR3: CASSLAGTGSGNTIYF. In DNA form, the CDR3 reads TGTGCCAGCAGCTTGGCCGGGACAGGCTCTGGAAACACCATATATTTT.